This passage covers 25 T cell receptor beta chains from one sample sequenced in a study of cytomegalovirus exposure and HLA in healthy donors. The PCR employed 60 Vbeta primers together with 13 Jbeta primers. TCRdb's table, derived via immunoSEQ multiplex PCR, lists solely in-frame clones and lacks some. Seen here are some 110,000 clones, 60% to 85% observed once, and the top ten hold roughly 3%. The material sequenced was PBMCs. The receptors here all came from a male donor in good health and CMV-seropositive.

The chain couples TRBV5-4 to TRBJ2-7; 7 bases agree with TRBD1. The CDR3 has 16 residues. Germline V gene lookup returns CDR1 SGHNT and CDR2 YYREEE (reference sequence). V was pared by 0 bases and J by 7 bases, with 13 bases of the junction left unmatched. CDR3 in amino acids: CASSLETGALLREQYF. CDR3 nucleotide sequence: TGTGCCAGCAGCTTGGAAACAGGGGCGCTACTCCGGGAGCAGTACTTC.

The chain recombines TRBV5-1 with TRBJ1-5; the D gene is possibly TRBD1 (6 bases). The CDR3 has 17 amino acids. CDR1 and CDR2 from the germline V gene are SGHRS and YFSETQ. The germline V and J ends were trimmed by 1 base and 7 bases, with 21 bases remaining between them. CDR3 in amino acids: CASSLSQINREPQPQHF. The CDR3 nucleotides are TGCGCCAGCAGCTTGTCGCAGATTAACAGGGAGCCGCAGCCCCAGCATTTT.

This rearrangement joins TRBV2 to TRBJ2-3; 7 bases line up with TRBD1. Germline CDR1 SNHLY, CDR2 FYNNEI. This CDR3 comprises 16 residues. The junction had 9 bases not matched to a gene; V was cut back by 5 bases and J by 1 base. CDR3 nucleotide sequence: TGTGCCAGCAGTTCGACAGGGTCCCCTGGCACAGATACGCAGTATTTT. Protein sequence: CASSSTGSPGTDTQYF.

This chain joins TRBV30 and TRBJ2-1; TRBD2 matches at 10 bases. The germline gives CDR1 GTSNPN, CDR2 SVGIG (reference sequence). The CDR3 has 15 residues. Losses at the gene ends were 5 bases for V and 7 bases for J; bases not matched to a gene: 11. The CDR3 here is CAWGHLAGEGNEQFF. In DNA form, the CDR3 reads TGTGCCTGGGGGCATCTAGCGGGAGAAGGGAATGAGCAGTTCTTC.

This clone was detected once. The genes are TRBV19 and TRBJ2-7; 8 nucleotides agree with TRBD1. The CDR3 has 16 residues. CDR1 and CDR2 from the germline V gene are LNHDA and SQIVND (reference sequence). Unmatched junction bases numbered 12, after V lost 1 base and J lost 7 bases. The CDR3 coding sequence is TGTGCCAGTAGTATAGCCTCCGGGACAGGCCCTCTGGAGCAGTACTTC. Translating gives CASSIASGTGPLEQYF.

This clone came up once. This chain links TRBV6-6 with TRBJ2-7, with 10 bases identical to TRBD2. Germline assignment: CDR1 MNHNY and CDR2 SVGAGI (reference sequence). The length of the CDR3 is 16 residues. V lost 0 bases and J lost 4; bases outside the gene matches: 6. CDR3 nucleotides: TGTGCCAGCAGTTACTCCCCAGCGGGGGGGATGTACGAGCAGTACTTC. Residues: CASSYSPAGGMYEQYF.

The chain carries TRBV4-1 and TRBJ1-4; TRBD1 matches 7 bases. V gave up 4 bases and J gave up 4 bases; unmatched junction bases: 6. Germline V gives CDR1 MGHRA, CDR2 YSYEKL. The CDR3 contains 15 residues. The CDR3 DNA reads TGCGCCAGCAGCCGCGTGGGACAGATTAATGAAAAACTGTTTTTT. It translates to CASSRVGQINEKLFF.

The chain combines TRBV6-5 with TRBJ1-4, with D tentatively TRBD1 (6 bases). V lost 6 bases and J lost 6, with 11 bases in between. The CDR3 totals 13 residues. Germline-derived CDR1 and CDR2 are MNHEY and SVGAGI. This CDR3 reads CASRLNRDEKLFF. Here the CDR3 DNA reads TGTGCCAGCAGACTCAACAGGGATGAAAAACTGTTTTTT.

This clone appeared a few times. The chain employs TRBV4-3 and TRBJ2-7; the match to TRBD2 covers 7 bases. The V and J ends lost 0 bases and 6 bases, in that order; junction bases with no gene match: 11. The CDR3 is 16 amino acids. Germline-derived CDR1 and CDR2 are LGHNA and YSLEER. The CDR3 nucleotides are TGCGCCAGCAGCCAAGATATCAGGACTAGGGTTAGCGAGCAGTACTTC. As protein: CASSQDIRTRVSEQYF.

The chain recombines TRBV7-2 with TRBJ2-2; unclear D gene. V shed 5 bases and J shed 3 bases, with 4 bases lying between them. The CDR3 extends over 12 amino acids. Germline-derived CDR1 and CDR2 are SGHTA and FQGNSA. CDR3 region: CASSRDTGELFF. CDR3 DNA sequence: TGTGCCAGCAGCCGGGACACCGGGGAGCTGTTTTTT.

This chain uses TRBV7-9 with TRBJ2-3; D possibly corresponds to TRBD1 (5 bases). The CDR3 length is 15 residues. The germline V and J ends were trimmed by 5 bases and 0 bases, with 12 bases remaining between them. Germline V lookup: CDR1 SEHNR, CDR2 FQNEAQ (reference sequence). DNA for the CDR3: TGTGCCAGCAGCCAGGGCCGCGGAAGCACAGATACGCAGTATTTT. Protein: CASSQGRGSTDTQYF.

The chain employs TRBV5-6 and TRBJ2-5; D remains unclear. The CDR3 consists of 12 residues. Germline-derived CDR1 and CDR2 are SGHDT and YYEEEE. Trimming removed 6 bases from V and 5 bases from J, with 11 bases in between. DNA of the CDR3: TGTGCCAGCAACCAGGTAACGGAGACCCAGTACTTC. The encoded protein is CASNQVTETQYF. Supplemented by reference TRBV5-6 and TRBJ2-5, the full variable domain reads DAGVTQSPTHLIKTRGQQVTLRCSPKSGHDTVSWYQQALGQGPQFIFQYYEEEERQRGNFPDRFSGHQFPNYSSELNVNALLLGDSALYLCASNQVTETQYFGPGTRLLVL.

The V gene is TRBV6-5, the J gene TRBJ2-7; D unresolved. Germline values: CDR1 MNHEY, CDR2 SVGAGI. V dropped 6 bases and J dropped 0 bases, with 12 bases sitting between them. The CDR3 has 14 amino acids. The CDR3 sequence is CASSPPGSSYEQYF. For the CDR3, the DNA is TGTGCCAGCAGCCCGCCGGGTAGCTCCTACGAGCAGTACTTC.

The chain links TRBV13 to TRBJ2-2; D is unresolved. The CDR3 is made up of 16 amino acids. Trimming stripped 2 bases from V and 1 base from J, with 11 bases between. Germline lookup yields CDR1 PRHDT and CDR2 FYEKMQ (reference sequence). This CDR3 is CASSLKAGKNTGELFF. CDR3 DNA sequence: TGTGCCAGCAGCTTAAAGGCAGGAAAGAACACCGGGGAGCTGTTTTTT. Looking up the rest from reference TRBV13 and TRBJ2-2 gives the full variable domain: AAGVIQSPRHLIKEKRETATLKCYPIPRHDTVYWYQQGPGQDPQFLISFYEKMQSDKGSIPDRFSAQQFSDYHSELNMSSLELGDSALYFCASSLKAGKNTGELFFGEGSRLTVL.

The table lists this clone with a few counts. One junction end disagrees with the germline gene, perhaps due to a read error. The chain employs TRBV4-3 and TRBJ2-1, with 9 nucleotides matching TRBD1. Germline CDR1 is LGHNA and CDR2 is YSLEER. This CDR3 spans 13 amino acids. CDR3 sequence (DNA): TGCGCCAGCAGCCAAGATTGGGACAGGGCGGTTGTCTTC. As protein: CASSQDWDRAVVF.

Remarks on this clone: The junction does not match germline at one end; this may be a read error. The gene calls are TRBV27 and TRBJ1-5, with D tentatively TRBD1 (5 bases). The CDR3 covers 14 residues. Germline V lookup: CDR1 MNHEY, CDR2 SMNVEV (reference sequence). The CDR3 DNA sequence: TGTGCCAGCAGTGAAGACAGTAGCAATCAGCCCCAGAATTTT. This sequence encodes CASSEDSSNQPQNF.

This clone was found a few times. The chain joins TRBV30 to TRBJ2-5, with 11 nucleotides matching TRBD2. V shed 4 bases, J shed 4 bases, and the junction held 5 bases outside the gene matches. This CDR3 contains 14 residues. CDR1 is GTSNPN and CDR2 is SVGIG in the germline V gene (reference sequence). DNA for the CDR3: TGTGCCTGGACACTAGCGGGAGCAGGAGAGACCCAGTACTTC. Translation: CAWTLAGAGETQYF.

This chain uses TRBV5-1 with TRBJ2-7, with 7 bases fitting TRBD1. V lost 4 bases, J lost 0 bases, and 4 bases stayed unmatched. This CDR3 is built from 14 residues. Germline assignment: CDR1 SGHRS and CDR2 YFSETQ. CDR3 in amino acids: CASSNQGVSYEQYF. The DNA of the CDR3 is TGCGCCAGCAGCAACCAGGGGGTCTCCTACGAGCAGTACTTC.

The V call is TRBV29-1, the J call TRBJ2-7; 10 bases are a match to TRBD1. Germline V CDR1 and CDR2: SQVTM, ANQGSEA. V shed 6 bases and J 7 bases; nucleotides not matched to a gene: 12. The CDR3 has 14 amino acids. The CDR3 DNA reads as TGCAGCGTGACCGGGACAGGGGACTTTGGAGAGCAGTACTTC. Protein: CSVTGTGDFGEQYF.

The genes are TRBV10-3 and TRBJ1-1, with D possibly TRBD1 on 6 matching bases. The CDR3 contains 16 residues. CDR1 is ENHRY and CDR2 is SYGVKD in the germline V gene. V lost 6 bases to trimming and J lost 11 bases, with 28 bases between them. The CDR3 nucleotides are TGTGCCATCAGCGACTTCCTCAGGGGACGGCGCGTGGGTGCTTTCTTT. Amino acid sequence: CAISDFLRGRRVGAFF.

CDR3 nucleotides: TGTGCCATCAGTGAGTCGGGTTTTTCGCGGGGGCGACCAGAGACCCAGTACTTC. Amino acid sequence: CAISESGFSRGRPETQYF. The V call is TRBV10-3, the J call TRBJ2-5; possibly TRBD2 for D (7 bases). Trimming removed 0 bases from V and 4 bases from J, with 21 bases in between. The CDR3 loop spans 18 amino acids. From germline, CDR1 is ENHRY and CDR2 SYGVKD.

The J gene is TRBJ2-7, the V gene TRBV7-9; weak D call: TRBD1 (6 bases). This CDR3 is built from 12 residues. Germline CDR1 reads SEHNR; CDR2 reads FQNEAQ (reference sequence). Deletions cut 7 bases from V and 7 bases from J, with 14 bases between. This CDR3 reads CASTIETGEQYF. The CDR3 DNA reads as TGTGCCAGCACCATCGAAACAGGGGAGCAGTACTTC. The entire variable domain, with the rest obtained from reference TRBV7-9 and TRBJ2-7, is as follows: DTGVSQNPRHKITKRGQNVTFRCDPISEHNRLYWYRQTLGQGPEFLTYFQNEAQLEKSRLLSDRFSAERPKGSFSTLEIQRTEQGDSAMYLCASTIETGEQYFGPGTRLTVT.

This chain connects TRBV9 to TRBJ2-5; D gene unclear. The CDR3 has 16 residues. Germline lookup yields CDR1 SGDLS and CDR2 YYNGEE. The V gene lost 0 bases and the J gene lost 2 bases, with 14 bases spanning the gap. CDR3 protein: CASSVAASQGQETQYF. DNA of the CDR3: TGTGCCAGCAGCGTAGCTGCTAGTCAAGGTCAAGAGACCCAGTACTTC.

Only a few counts were recorded for this clone. This chain connects TRBV7-2 to TRBJ2-7; D might be TRBD2 (6 bases). This CDR3 comprises 14 residues. Trimming took off 0 bases at V and 0 bases at J, with 6 bases between the two ends. Per germline, CDR1 SGHTA and CDR2 FQGNSA. As DNA, the CDR3 is TGTGCCAGCAGCTTAGCGGGACTCTCCTACGAGCAGTACTTC. Translated, it gives CASSLAGLSYEQYF.

This clone was seen only a few times. The CDR3 sequence is CASSMPTGGSNTEAFF. The DNA for the CDR3 is TGTGCCAGTAGTATGCCGACAGGGGGCTCGAACACTGAAGCTTTCTTT. This sequence joins TRBV19 and TRBJ1-1; 10 nucleotides align to TRBD1. Germline values: CDR1 LNHDA, CDR2 SQIVND (reference sequence). V shed 3 bases, J shed 1 base, and the junction held 5 bases outside the gene matches. The CDR3 extends over 16 amino acids.